The 29 T cell receptor beta chains reported below all come from one sample, sequenced in a study of OX40 agonist ivuxolimab in advanced cancers. Sequenced by immunoSEQ multiplex PCR; TCRdb stores in-frame clones only, minus some. Of some 76,000 clones listed, approximately 89% are singletons. The specimen was CD4+ or CD8+ T cells sorted from blood, collected in a trial of the OX40 agonist ivuxolimab. These receptor sequences come from an adult with an advanced solid tumor such as melanoma, head and neck, liver or kidney cancer.

The chain carries TRBV7-2 and TRBJ2-2; D could derive from TRBD1 or TRBD2 (6 bases each). The germline V gene encodes CDR1 SGHTA and CDR2 FQGNSA. Trimming shortened V by 9 bases and J by 4 bases, and 15 bases separated the two germline ends. The CDR3 runs to 14 residues. The CDR3 sequence: CASRGDAVTGELFF. The CDR3 DNA reads TGTGCCAGTAGGGGGGACGCGGTCACCGGGGAGCTGTTTTTT.

The rearrangement links TRBV5-6 to TRBJ1-2; no definite D call. The V end was cut by 3 bases, the J end by 2 bases, with 11 bases between. The length of the CDR3 is 14 residues. The V gene's germline CDR1 is SGHDT and CDR2 YYEEEE. CDR3 in DNA: TGTGCCAGCAGCTCGCTCAAAGGCAACTATGGCTACACCTTC. The encoded protein is CASSSLKGNYGYTF.

This clone is a singleton in its sample. The V and J genes are TRBV9 and TRBJ2-6; no definite D call. Looked up from germline, CDR1 is SGDLS and CDR2 is YYNGEE. Trimming cost V 4 bases and J 1 base, with 9 bases left between them. There are 15 residues in the CDR3. This CDR3 is CASSPVSSGANVLTF. The CDR3 coding sequence is TGTGCCAGCAGCCCCGTCAGTTCTGGGGCCAACGTCCTGACTTTC.

The rearrangement joins TRBV13 to TRBJ1-2, with D possibly matching TRBD1 (6 bases). This CDR3 contains 15 residues. CDR1 is PRHDT and CDR2 is FYEKMQ in the germline V gene (reference sequence). With 1 base removed from V and 5 bases from J, the gap between germline ends came to 14 bases. This CDR3 is CASSLALGAGYGYTF. The DNA of the CDR3 is TGTGCCAGCAGCTTAGCCTTGGGGGCTGGATATGGCTACACCTTC.

This clone was seen just once. This sequence joins TRBV5-1 and TRBJ2-5, with 8 bases aligning to TRBD2. Trimming cost V 1 base and J 7 bases; bases outside gene matches: 9. CDR3 length: 15 amino acids. Looked up from germline, CDR1 is SGHRS and CDR2 is YFSETQ. The CDR3 region has the DNA TGCGCCAGCAGCTTGATCCAAGGCGGGGGGCGGACCCAGTACTTC. It yields the protein CASSLIQGGGRTQYF.

V usage is TRBV28 and J usage is TRBJ2-3; weak D call: TRBD2 (6 bases). Germline V CDR1 and CDR2: MDHEN, SYDVKM. This CDR3 is built from 15 residues. Trimming removed 3 bases from V and 4 bases from J, with 14 bases in between. This CDR3 reads CASSFTGAGPDTQYF. The CDR3, as DNA: TGTGCCAGCAGTTTCACGGGAGCCGGGCCAGATACGCAGTATTTT.

In this sample, this clone turned up once. This chain links TRBV5-1 with TRBJ2-7; 8 nucleotides agree with TRBD1. The CDR3 is made up of 15 amino acids. Trimming took 2 bases from V and 5 from J; bases not matched to a gene: 9. The germline V gene encodes CDR1 SGHRS and CDR2 YFSETQ. CDR3 coding DNA: TGCGCCAGCAGCTTCGGGACAGGCCCCCGCAACGAGCAGTACTTC. Translation gives CASSFGTGPRNEQYF.

This clone has only a few counts. The V gene is TRBV7-5, the J gene TRBJ2-7; the table assigns TRBD1, which was not confirmed against the DNA. TRBV7-5 represents a pseudogene. The CDR3 length is 16 residues. The CDR3 sequence is CARSLRETGSSYEQYF. In DNA, the CDR3 is TGTGCCAGAAGCTTGAGAGAGACAGGCTCCTCCTACGAGCAGTACTTC.

The chain has TRBV9 and TRBJ2-6; D remains unclear. The V gene lost 4 bases and the J gene lost 1 base, with 12 bases spanning the gap. Germline loops: CDR1 SGDLS, CDR2 YYNGEE. CDR3 length: 16 residues. The CDR3 protein is CASSSSLTSGANVLTF. DNA for the CDR3: TGTGCCAGCAGCTCCTCCCTGACGTCTGGGGCCAACGTCCTGACTTTC.

This clone has only one observation. The rearrangement links TRBV2 to TRBJ2-3; TRBD2 agrees at 7 bases. With 4 bases clipped from V and 0 bases from J, the junction kept 7 bases outside the gene matches. The CDR3 is 16 amino acids. Germline values: CDR1 SNHLY, CDR2 FYNNEI. The CDR3 nucleotides are TGTGCCAGCAGTGTAACTAGCGCCCCTAGCACAGATACGCAGTATTTT. Encoded protein: CASSVTSAPSTDTQYF.

This clone came up once. V is TRBV29-1 and J is TRBJ2-7; a possible D gene is TRBD1 (6 bases). V lost 2 bases and J 2 bases, leaving 13 bases between the germline ends. CDR1 SQVTM and CDR2 ANQGSEA come from the germline V gene. The CDR3 is 14 residues long. The CDR3 spells CSVEPQGNPYEQYF. The CDR3 region has the DNA TGCAGCGTTGAACCCCAGGGGAATCCCTACGAGCAGTACTTC.

This chain connects TRBV6-4 to TRBJ1-2; possible D gene TRBD1, 5 bases. The germline gives CDR1 MRHNA, CDR2 SNTAGT. The CDR3 length is 13 residues. The germline V and J ends were trimmed by 5 bases and 5 bases, with 12 bases remaining between them. This chain's CDR3 is CASSTGTDYGYTF. For the CDR3, the DNA is TGTGCCAGCAGTACCGGGACGGATTATGGCTACACCTTC.

V and J are TRBV7-9 and TRBJ2-1, with D uncertain. This CDR3 spans 12 amino acids. CDR1 SEHNR and CDR2 FQNEAQ come from the germline V gene (reference sequence). V lost 3 bases to trimming and J lost 8 bases, with 8 bases between them. The CDR3 loop is CASSFPVYEQFF. The CDR3 nucleotides read TGTGCCAGCAGCTTCCCGGTCTATGAGCAGTTCTTC.

The chain has TRBV15 and TRBJ2-4; D call uncertain. V shed 6 bases and J shed 1 base, with 16 bases lying between them. The CDR3 is made up of 16 amino acids. CDR1 LNHNV and CDR2 YYDKDF come from the germline V gene (reference sequence). CDR3 nucleotides: TGTGCCACCAGGATTTCACGACCTCGGGCCAAAAACATTCAGTACTTC. Translating gives CATRISRPRAKNIQYF.

The chain couples TRBV4-1 to TRBJ2-5, with TRBD1 matching 7 bases. With 1 base clipped from V and 2 bases from J, the junction kept 10 bases outside the gene matches. Germline V gene data show CDR1 as MGHRA and CDR2 as YSYEKL. The CDR3 covers 17 residues. The CDR3 coding sequence is TGCGCCAGCAGCCAAGGGGTCAGGGGGAGAGGTCAAGAGACCCAGTACTTC. It codes for CASSQGVRGRGQETQYF.

This sequence joins TRBV29-1 and TRBJ1-5, with unresolved D. CDR1 is SQVTM, CDR2 ANQGSEA, per germline. There are 15 residues in the CDR3. Trimming removed 4 bases at V and 1 base at J, with 14 bases between. This chain's CDR3 is CSVGFGVRSNQPQHF. The CDR3 DNA reads as TGCAGCGTTGGGTTCGGGGTCCGGAGCAATCAGCCCCAGCATTTT.

This clone was counted a few times. The germline gene is not matched at one end of the junction; a read error may be the cause. The chain links TRBV7-9 to TRBJ1-2, with 8 bases fitting TRBD1. The CDR3 is made up of 12 amino acids. CDR1 SEHNR and CDR2 FQNEAQ come from the germline V gene (reference sequence). The CDR3 DNA reads TGTGCCAGCAGCTTAGGGCCAGGGGGCATATCCTTC. Protein: CASSLGPGGISF. Combining the CDR3 with reference TRBV7-9 and TRBJ1-2 gives the whole variable domain DTGVSQNPRHKITKRGQNVTFRCDPISEHNRLYWYRQTLGQGPEFLTYFQNEAQLEKSRLLSDRFSAERPKGSFSTLEIQRTEQGDSAMYLCASSLGPGGISFGSGTRLTVV.

J is TRBJ2-1 and V is TRBV30; no definite D call. Trimming pared 3 bases from V and 5 bases from J, leaving 14 bases between. The germline gives CDR1 GTSNPN, CDR2 SVGIG (reference sequence). This CDR3 contains 14 residues. CDR3 nucleotide sequence: TGTGCCTGGAGGGATTTAGGGCAGGACAATGAGCAGTTCTTC. This translates into CAWRDLGQDNEQFF. Supplemented by reference TRBV30 and TRBJ2-1, the full variable domain reads SQTIHQWPATLVQPVGSPLSLECTVEGTSNPNLYWYRQAAGRGLQLLFYSVGIGQISSEVPQNLSASRPQDRQFILSSKKLLLSDSGFYLCAWRDLGQDNEQFFGPGTRLTVL.

V is TRBV18 and J is TRBJ2-4; TRBD1 matches at 7 bases. From germline, CDR1 is KGHSH and CDR2 LQKENI. With V trimmed by 4 bases and J by 1 base, 7 bases remained unmatched. CDR3 length: 16 residues. The CDR3 DNA sequence: TGTGCCAGCTCACTCCCGACAGGGCTCGCCAAAAACATTCAGTACTTC. Its translation is CASSLPTGLAKNIQYF.

The CDR3 nucleotides read TGTGCCAGCAGCCCAGGCGGAGTCGGGGAGCTGTTTTTT. This gives the protein CASSPGGVGELFF. The J gene is TRBJ2-2, the V gene TRBV14; no reliable D call. Trimming took 4 bases from V and 7 from J, leaving 10 bases between them. From germline, CDR1 is SGHDN and CDR2 FVKESK. The CDR3 consists of 13 residues.

The CDR3 DNA follows: TGTGCCAGCAGTTGGGCGATGAGCTCCTACGAGCAGTACTTC. As protein: CASSWAMSSYEQYF. The gene calls are TRBV14 and TRBJ2-7; D remains ambiguous. The CDR3 covers 14 residues. The V and J ends lost 6 bases and 0 bases respectively, with 12 bases between them. CDR1 is SGHDN and CDR2 is FVKESK in the germline V gene.

The count of this clone is one. V is TRBV29-1 and J is TRBJ1-1; D gene uncertain. Germline values: CDR1 SQVTM, CDR2 ANQGSEA. Trimming took off 5 bases at V and 5 bases at J, with 24 bases between the two ends. The CDR3 is 16 amino acids. CDR3 sequence reads: CSVRAGYTTRRTEAFF. The CDR3 DNA is TGCAGCGTTCGAGCGGGGTACACCACTCGGAGGACTGAAGCTTTCTTT.

This clone has a handful of counts. V gene TRBV28 combines with J gene TRBJ2-2; 8 bases agree with TRBD2. The V and J ends lost 5 bases and 2 bases, in that order; junction bases with no gene match: 13. Looked up from germline, CDR1 is MDHEN and CDR2 is SYDVKM. The CDR3 has 18 residues. DNA for the CDR3: TGTGCCAGCAGTCTCCCGCGGGGGGCGGGGGAAAACACCGGGGAGCTGTTTTTT. Protein sequence: CASSLPRGAGENTGELFF.

The chain links TRBV7-3 to TRBJ2-1, with 8 bases identical to TRBD2. CDR1 is SGHTA and CDR2 is FQGTGA in the germline V gene. This CDR3 has 17 residues. With 5 bases clipped from V and 0 bases from J, the junction kept 9 bases outside the gene matches. DNA for the CDR3: TGTGCCAGCAGCAAGTATAGCGGGAAGACCTCCTACAATGAGCAGTTCTTC. Translation: CASSKYSGKTSYNEQFF.

J is TRBJ1-3 and V is TRBV10-3; D unclear. This CDR3 region has 15 residues. V lost 3 bases to trimming and J lost 0 bases, with 9 bases between them. The germline gives CDR1 ENHRY, CDR2 SYGVKD. The CDR3: CAISEGLNSGNTIYF. Written as DNA, the CDR3 is TGTGCCATCAGTGAAGGACTAAACTCTGGAAACACCATATATTTT.

The rearrangement links TRBV2 to TRBJ2-7, with 9 bases lining up with TRBD1. Germline V gene lookup returns CDR1 SNHLY and CDR2 FYNNEI. CDR3 length equals 14 residues. Unmatched junction bases numbered 3, after V lost 6 bases and J lost 0 bases. CDR3 in amino acids: CASREQGASYEQYF. In nucleotides, the CDR3 is TGTGCCAGCAGGGAACAGGGGGCCTCCTACGAGCAGTACTTC.

The rearrangement links TRBV9 to TRBJ2-2; 11 bases agree with TRBD2. The CDR3 covers 15 residues. V was pared by 1 base and J by 9 bases, with 5 bases of the junction left unmatched. The germline V gene has CDR1 SGDLS and CDR2 YYNGEE. DNA of the CDR3: TGTGCCAGCAGCGTAAGCCTAGCGGGGGGCCGGGAGCTGTTTTTT. Protein product: CASSVSLAGGRELFF.

The chain combines TRBV4-2 with TRBJ1-2, with D unclear. Between the trimmed V and J ends, which lost 4 bases and 0 bases, there was a span of 12 bases. The CDR3 extends over 15 amino acids. Germline V lookup: CDR1 LGHNA, CDR2 YNFKEQ. This CDR3 is CASSPLFSPNYGYTF. The CDR3 DNA reads TGTGCCAGCAGCCCCCTTTTTTCTCCTAACTATGGCTACACCTTC.

This clone was observed a few times. This rearrangement joins TRBV7-6 to TRBJ1-1, with D maybe TRBD1 (5 bases). V gave up 6 bases and J gave up 4 bases, with 12 bases separating them. The CDR3 sequence is 13 residues long. Germline V gives CDR1 SGHVS, CDR2 FNYEAQ. The CDR3 region has the DNA TGTGCCAGCAGTATCGGGGCGGGCACTGAAGCTTTCTTT. Protein product: CASSIGAGTEAFF. The full variable domain, with the rest looked up from reference TRBV7-6 and TRBJ1-1, is GAGVSQSPRYKVTKRGQDVALRCDPISGHVSLYWYRQALGQGPEFLTYFNYEAQQDKSGLPNDRFSAERPEGSISTLTIQRTEQRDSAMYRCASSIGAGTEAFFGQGTRLTVV.